This T cell receptor (beta chain) was captured in a study of early stage breast cancer tumors. Study at large: Most invasive tumors, about 75% of the 16, were ER+/PR+/HER2-. Eight ER+/PR+/HER2- tumors were invasive ductal; a few were invasive lobular. General study findings and limits: Compared with adjacent normal breast, tumors showed 2.5 to 3-fold denser, more clonal T cells. Enriched TCRB sequences shared across patients were mostly commonly generated sequences.

Remarks on this clone: The antigen is not known.

The repertoire was sequenced with immunoSEQ multiplex PCR; TCRdb's copy has only in-frame clones and lacks some. Of about 48,000 clones listed, 75% to 85% are singletons. The CDR3 spans 15 residues. Trimming shortened V by 8 bases and J by 2 bases, and 18 bases separated the two germline ends. The V gene's germline CDR1 is MNHEY and CDR2 SVGAGI. The genes are TRBV6-5 and TRBJ1-1; unclear D gene. Source material: blood. This TCR derives from a person in their fifties with breast cancer. The CDR3 sequence is CASSRTGLSNTEAFF. The CDR3 bases are TGTGCCAGCTCACGTACCGGCCTTAGTAACACTGAAGCTTTCTTT.